This T cell receptor beta chain was documented in a study of T cells in Graves' hyperthyroidism and ophthalmopathy. Amplification yielded TCR beta CDR3 regions, with RNA transcripts as the source. TCR CDR3 underwent first-round RT-PCR with the HTBI primer set. In TCRdb, the multiplex PCR reads were re-called with MiXCR into one record per CDR3 protein. The sample carries hundreds of thousands of distinct CDR3 sequences, under 15% recorded once. Patients with ophthalmopathy all had a Clinical Activity Score of at least 3, a NOSPECS grade of at least 4 and duration under 3 months. Diagnosis relied on clinical symptoms, serum thyroxine and TRAb, thyroid ultrasound and orbital computed tomography. The V gene lost 2 bases and the J gene lost 6 bases, with 7 bases spanning the gap. The CDR3 has 12 amino acids. The V gene's germline CDR1 is LGHDT and CDR2 YNNKEL (reference sequence).

The sequenced sample consisted of blood. This clonotype was obtained from a man younger than 35 with Graves' ophthalmopathy. This chain connects TRBV3-1 to TRBJ2-5; D not certain. The CDR3 DNA sequence: TGTGCCAGCAGCCAAATCGCCCAGACCCAGTACTTC. It is translated as CASSQIAQTQYF.